This TCR beta chain was recovered during a study of blood T cell repertoires in COVID-19. Study-level background: T cells, B-cell-depleted T cells, or PBMCs supplied cDNA or gDNA.

Looked up from germline, CDR1 is MNHGY and CDR2 is SVAAGI. This CDR3 has 17 residues. The V end lost 7 bases, the J end lost 0 bases, and 19 bases lay between the germline ends. Authors' analysis steps: Estimates of nucleated cell counts were drawn from the amplification of reference gene primers. The method was immunoSEQ multiplex PCR; TCRdb's version includes in-frame clones alone and lacks a portion of them. That table is the source of V, J and clone size, and D and trimming were worked out from the DNA. The data contain 350,000 to 400,000 clones, roughly 92% of them singletons. This TCR was recovered from a woman aged 40-49 years who had been exposed to COVID-19. The chain employs TRBV6-9 and TRBJ1-3; a weak D match, TRBD1 (5 bases). Input material: PBMCs or T cells enriched from blood (not recorded which). The CDR3 region has the DNA TGTGCCAGCATGGAGGGGAAGCCAGCCATCTCTGGAAACACCATATATTTT. Protein sequence: CASMEGKPAISGNTIYF.